A single sample gave rise to the 26 T cell receptor beta chains below, sequenced in a study of control samples from healthy donors and cancer patients (TCRdb year 2020). The protocol used for the library was the immunoSEQ multiplex PCR assay. In TCRdb, the immuneACCESS table is reduced to in-frame sequences with V and J assigned. These tables do not hold every clone; where another copy was compared, an unresolved V gene accounts for under half, and the others remain unexplained. In this sample the table shows about 120,000 clones, roughly 90% of which occur a single time. In total, the top ten clones hold almost 40% of the sample. Sequenced sample: blood. These receptors were collected from a man aged 50-60 years in good health.

For the CDR3, the DNA is TGTGCCATCAGTGAGTCGGACAGAAACTATGGCTACACCTTC. It yields the protein CAISESDRNYGYTF. The chain recombines TRBV10-3 with TRBJ1-2; D may be TRBD1 (6 bases). This CDR3 has 14 amino acids. V gave up 0 bases and J gave up 2 bases, with 7 bases separating them. Germline lookup yields CDR1 ENHRY and CDR2 SYGVKD.

This clone turned up a few times. The CDR3 sequence: CASSYSLQGRGDNQPQHF. The CDR3 nucleotides read TGTGCCAGCAGTTACTCATTACAGGGGAGAGGTGACAATCAGCCCCAGCATTTT. The V call is TRBV6-2 or TRBV6-3, the J call TRBJ1-5; the match to TRBD1 covers 7 bases. This CDR3 region has 18 residues. CDR1 is MNHEY and CDR2 is SVGEGT in the germline V gene. J lost 3 bases, V lost 0 bases, and 11 bases had no gene match.

The chain employs TRBV5-5 and TRBJ1-2, with 7 bases that match TRBD1. V shed 2 bases and J 4 bases; nucleotides not matched to a gene: 8. Germline lookup yields CDR1 SGHKS and CDR2 YYEKEE (reference sequence). CDR3 length: 15 residues. The DNA of the CDR3 is TGTGCCAGCAGCTTATCGGAGGGGGCGTCCTATGGCTACACCTTC. It yields the protein CASSLSEGASYGYTF.

This clone was recorded only once. The chain combines TRBV9 with TRBJ1-2; 7 bases align to TRBD1. The length of the CDR3 is 14 residues. The V gene's germline CDR1 is SGDLS and CDR2 YYNGEE. With V trimmed by 4 bases and J by 0 bases, 3 bases remained unmatched. The chain's CDR3 is CASSPGQANYGYTF. CDR3 bases: TGTGCCAGCAGCCCCGGACAGGCTAACTATGGCTACACCTTC. The full variable domain, its missing parts supplied by reference TRBV9 and TRBJ1-2, is DSGVTQTPKHLITATGQRVTLRCSPRSGDLSVYWYQQSLDQGLQFLIQYYNGEERAKGNILERFSAQQFPDLHSELNLSSLELGDSALYFCASSPGQANYGYTFGSGTRLTVV.

CDR3 in DNA: TGTGCCATCAGTGAGGCAGGCATACACCTCCACTTT. It specifies CAISEAGIHLHF. V usage is TRBV10-3 and J usage is TRBJ1-6; D is uncertain. Germline V CDR1 and CDR2: ENHRY, SYGVKD. The CDR3 covers 12 residues. V lost 2 bases to trimming and J lost 15 bases, with 11 bases between them.

The chain has TRBV9 and TRBJ1-2; D is perhaps TRBD1 (6 bases). Germline CDR1 and CDR2: SGDLS and YYNGEE. The CDR3 totals 14 residues. The ends were cut back, 3 bases at V and 5 bases at J, with 14 bases in the middle. The CDR3 loop is CASSGGGYPYGYTF. Written as DNA, the CDR3 is TGTGCCAGCAGCGGCGGGGGCTACCCTTATGGCTACACCTTC.

The CDR3, as DNA: TGTGCCAGCAGCTTGTCGGGGGGGCGTAACACCGGGGAGCTGTTTTTT. Protein product: CASSLSGGRNTGELFF. The V and J genes are TRBV5-5 and TRBJ2-2; 8 bases line up with TRBD2. The CDR3 runs to 16 residues. V lost 1 base to trimming and J lost 2 bases; unmatched junction nucleotides: 4. Looked up from germline, CDR1 is SGHKS and CDR2 is YYEKEE (reference sequence).

This chain connects TRBV6-4 to TRBJ2-3; no definite D call. The V end was cut by 3 bases, the J end by 1 base, with 17 bases between. CDR3 length: 17 amino acids. The germline V gene has CDR1 MRHNA and CDR2 SNTAGT. The DNA for the CDR3 is TGTGCCAGCAGTGAATATAGTTTGGGCGCGGGCACAGATACGCAGTATTTT. Translated: CASSEYSLGAGTDTQYF.

The chain uses TRBV6-5 and TRBJ2-3; 7 bases agree with TRBD1. The germline V gene encodes CDR1 MNHEY and CDR2 SVGAGI. The CDR3 loop spans 15 amino acids. V dropped 5 bases and J dropped 4; count of bases not matched to a gene: 9. CDR3 DNA sequence: TGTGCCAGCAGTCCGACCCGACAGGGTGCAGATACGCAGTATTTT. Its translation: CASSPTRQGADTQYF.

V gene TRBV5-1 combines with J gene TRBJ2-3; 11 nucleotides line up with TRBD2. V trimming: 4 bases; J trimming: 4 bases; junction bases outside the gene matches: 8. The CDR3 is made up of 16 amino acids. CDR1 and CDR2 (germline): SGHRS, YFSETQ. The DNA of the CDR3 is TGCGCCAGCAGCCCCGGGACTAGCGGCGCGTCAGATACGCAGTATTTT. Encoded protein: CASSPGTSGASDTQYF.

As concerns this clone: Other DNA sequences of this sample code for an identical CDR3. The chain combines TRBV9 with TRBJ1-1; maybe TRBD1 (6 bases). The germline V gene encodes CDR1 SGDLS and CDR2 YYNGEE. Trimming stripped 3 bases from V and 1 base from J, with 10 bases between. This CDR3 is built from 14 residues. CDR3 bases: TGTGCCAGCAGCGACCCCAGGGGGAACACTGAAGCTTTCTTT. Protein sequence: CASSDPRGNTEAFF.

The V and J genes are TRBV2 and TRBJ1-2, with TRBD1 as a possible D gene (5 bases). The CDR3 spans 14 residues. Germline V gene lookup returns CDR1 SNHLY and CDR2 FYNNEI. Trimming cost V 1 base and J 4 bases, with 10 bases left between them. The CDR3 sequence: CASSEGRVSYGYTF. The DNA of the CDR3 is TGTGCCAGCAGTGAAGGCAGGGTGAGCTATGGCTACACCTTC.

The chain combines TRBV11-3 with TRBJ2-1, with TRBD1 matching 7 bases. The CDR3 loop spans 18 amino acids. CDR1 is SGHNT and CDR2 is YENEEA in the germline V gene. Trimming took 0 bases from V and 6 from J; bases not matched to a gene: 14. The CDR3 region is CASSLDSLRQGEVNEQFF. CDR3 in DNA: TGTGCCAGCAGCTTAGACAGTCTCAGACAGGGAGAGGTCAATGAGCAGTTCTTC.

The chain employs TRBV7-6 and TRBJ2-5; a weak D match, TRBD1 (6 bases). CDR1 and CDR2 (germline): SGHVS, FNYEAQ. The CDR3 is 13 residues long. Trimming took off 1 base at V and 9 bases at J, with 12 bases between the two ends. The CDR3 is CASSLGQDQAQYF. As DNA, the CDR3 is TGTGCCAGCAGCTTAGGACAGGATCAGGCCCAGTACTTC.

In nucleotides, the CDR3 is TGTGCCAGCAGCCCGACGCATGAGGGAGAGACCCAGTACTTC. Its translation: CASSPTHEGETQYF. The chain uses TRBV3-1 (or the pseudogene TRBV3-2) and TRBJ2-5, with a tentative D call TRBD2 (5 bases). Germline V CDR1 and CDR2: LGHDT, YNNKEL (reference sequence). Trimming stripped 4 bases from V and 4 bases from J, with 13 bases between. CDR3 size: 14 residues.

This chain uses TRBV2 with TRBJ1-5; perhaps TRBD1 as D (6 bases). Germline CDR1 and CDR2: SNHLY and FYNNEI. V was cut by 3 bases and J by 5 bases, with 11 bases left in between. The CDR3 covers 14 residues. The CDR3 bases are TGTGCCAGCAGTGATGGGGCAGGGGATCAGCCCCAGCATTTT. It translates to CASSDGAGDQPQHF.

As for this clone: Compared with germline, one end of the junction differs, possibly owing to a read error. The sample has other DNA sequences that encode this CDR3 too. The genes are TRBV29-1 and TRBJ2-3, with D possibly matching TRBD1 (6 bases). This CDR3 region has 16 residues. Germline CDR1 is SQVTM and CDR2 is ANQGSEA. The CDR3 reads CSVEDRLGGNTDTQYF. The CDR3 DNA follows: TGCAGCGTTGAAGATCGGTTAGGGGGTAACACAGATACACAGTATTTT.

The genes are TRBV29-1 and TRBJ2-1; D not certain. The V end was cut by 3 bases, the J end by 7 bases, with 7 bases between. Per the germline V gene, CDR1 is SQVTM and CDR2 is ANQGSEA. This CDR3 has 11 amino acids. CDR3 loop: CSVDTQNEQFF. CDR3 nucleotide sequence: TGCAGCGTTGACACGCAAAATGAGCAGTTCTTC.

The chain couples TRBV18 to TRBJ2-5, with D possibly being TRBD1 (6 bases). V was shortened by 4 bases and J by 2 bases, with 11 bases between the two germline ends. The CDR3 runs to 14 residues. Germline CDR1 reads KGHSH; CDR2 reads LQKENI. The CDR3 reads CASSHRDKQETQYF. CDR3 DNA: TGTGCCAGCTCACACCGGGACAAGCAAGAGACCCAGTACTTC.

The rearrangement joins TRBV3-1 (or the pseudogene TRBV3-2) to TRBJ1-1; 7 bases fit TRBD1. Germline V gene data show CDR1 as LGHDT and CDR2 as YNNKEL (reference sequence). Trimming cost V 4 bases and J 5 bases; bases outside gene matches: 4. The CDR3 contains 13 residues. The CDR3 DNA follows: TGTGCCAGCAGCCTGGGACAGACTACTGAAGCTTTCTTT. This encodes CASSLGQTTEAFF.

The CDR3 is CASSSAHKWTEAFF. The CDR3, as DNA: TGTGCCAGCAGCTCGGCCCATAAATGGACTGAAGCTTTCTTT. The chain employs TRBV5-4 and TRBJ1-1; D remains ambiguous. The ends were cut back, 3 bases at V and 5 bases at J, with 14 bases in the middle. This CDR3 has 14 amino acids. Germline CDR1 SGHNT, CDR2 YYREEE (reference sequence).

V gene TRBV5-1 combines with J gene TRBJ2-3, with 9 bases identical to TRBD2. The CDR3 sequence is 15 residues long. Trimming cost V 0 bases and J 4 bases; bases outside gene matches: 3. Per the germline V gene, CDR1 is SGHRS and CDR2 is YFSETQ. The CDR3 region is CASSLGGLASDTQYF. CDR3 nucleotides: TGCGCCAGCAGCTTGGGGGGACTAGCTTCAGATACGCAGTATTTT.

This rearrangement joins TRBV7-2 to TRBJ1-6, with TRBD1 as a possible D gene (5 bases). Germline CDR1 and CDR2: SGHTA and FQGNSA. The CDR3 extends over 15 amino acids. Trimming pared 0 bases from V and 10 bases from J, leaving 13 bases between. CDR3 DNA sequence: TGTGCCAGCAGCTTAGCTGGGGGGATAGGGTCACCCCTCCACTTT. It yields the protein CASSLAGGIGSPLHF.

Note on this clone: The same CDR3 arises from other DNA sequences in this sample as well. The chain carries TRBV5-1 and TRBJ2-7; possible D gene TRBD2, 5 bases. Between the trimmed V and J ends, which lost 0 bases and 2 bases, there was a span of 9 bases. CDR1 is SGHRS, CDR2 YFSETQ, per germline. CDR3 length equals 14 residues. DNA for the CDR3: TGCGCCAGCAGCTTGGGGACTGGAACCTACGAGCAGTACTTC. Its protein is CASSLGTGTYEQYF.

The rearrangement uses TRBV5-1 and TRBJ2-7, with 9 bases fitting TRBD1. Germline loops: CDR1 SGHRS, CDR2 YFSETQ. The CDR3 contains 15 residues. Unmatched junction bases numbered 12, after V lost 5 bases and J lost 6 bases. The CDR3 here is CASRPRDRETCEQYF. As DNA, the CDR3 is TGCGCCAGCAGACCTCGGGACAGGGAGACCTGCGAGCAGTACTTC.

A few counts support this clone. The same CDR3 also results from other DNA sequences found in this sample. The chain joins TRBV19 to TRBJ2-7, with TRBD2 identical over 9 bases. This CDR3 has 14 amino acids. The germline V gene encodes CDR1 LNHDA and CDR2 SQIVND (reference sequence). Trimming removed 6 bases from V and 0 bases from J; junction bases left unmatched: 3. The CDR3 here is CASREAGGSYEQYF. The CDR3 DNA reads TGTGCCAGTAGGGAAGCGGGGGGCTCCTACGAGCAGTACTTC.